This entry is about one T cell receptor (beta chain). This specimen comes from a study of cytomegalovirus exposure and HLA in healthy donors. This PCR relied on a set of 60 Vbeta primers and 13 Jbeta primers. The data were produced by immunoSEQ multiplex PCR, yet TCRdb's version contains in-frame clones alone and is incomplete. The data show 150,000 to 250,000 clones, with approximately 85% seen just once and approximately 2.4% held by the top ten. Germline CDR1 and CDR2: SGHRS and YFSETQ. This CDR3 is 13 amino acids long. Trimming left V 2 bases short and J 4 bases short, with 6 bases between. The receptor was derived from a woman aged 50 to 65 in good health and CMV-seronegative. The gene calls are TRBV5-1 and TRBJ1-4, with a tentative D call TRBD1 (5 bases). Sequencing input: PBMCs. CDR3 sequence reads: CASSFGGNEKLFF. DNA for the CDR3: TGCGCCAGCAGCTTCGGGGGTAATGAAAAACTGTTTTTT.